This is a list of T cell receptor beta chains from one sample in a study of blood T cell repertoires in COVID-19. Profiling relied on immunoSEQ multiplex PCR, and the TCRdb table lists in-frame clones only, not all of them. Altogether under 15,000 clones are present, approximately 74% being singletons, with the ten largest covering less than 7.5%. The sample was peripheral blood. Receptor source: a man in his 60s with COVID-19, enrolled during active disease. Each CDR3 is given with its conserved first and last residue. A D gene is named only where the DNA matches it firmly. For some rows the clone size is stated as once, few or many, or as a class when expanded; others skip it.

clone size	V gene	J gene	D gene	CDR3 DNA	CDR3 protein
.	TRBV5-4	TRBJ2-1	TRBD2	TGTGCCAGCAGCTTCCGACTAGCGGGAAGGGGACGTGAGCAGTTCTTC	CASSFRLAGRGREQFF
.	TRBV21-1	TRBJ2-1	.	TGTGCCAGCCTAAAACTAGCGGGAGGACCCAATGAGCAGTTCTTC	CASLKLAGGPNEQFF
few	TRBV7-7	TRBJ2-7	.	TGTGCCAGCAGTCCTGTGACAGGCCCTCCCTACGAGCAGTACTTC	CASSPVTGPPYEQYF
.	TRBV6-1	TRBJ1-5	TRBD1	TGTGCCAGCAGTGACGGGGCAGGGGGCCATCAGCCCCAGCATTTT	CASSDGAGGHQPQHF
.	TRBV18	TRBJ1-1	TRBD1	TGTGCCAGCCGGACCGACAGGGACACTGAAGCTTTCTTT	CASRTDRDTEAFF
.	TRBV10-3	TRBJ1-5	.	TGTGCCATCAGTGGAGGGGACATTCAGCCCCAGCATTTT	CAISGGDIQPQHF
.	TRBV2	TRBJ2-1	TRBD1	TGTGCCAGCCAAGGCCCAGGGGGTGAGCAGTTCTTC	CASQGPGGEQFF
.	TRBV6-6	TRBJ1-1	.	TGTGCCAGCAGTCATTGGGGGGATGAAGCTTTCTTT	CASSHWGDEAFF
.	TRBV6-5	TRBJ1-2	TRBD1	TGTGCCAGCAGTTACCGGGACAGATTCTATGGCTACACCTTC	CASSYRDRFYGYTF
.	TRBV2	TRBJ1-1	TRBD1	TGTGCCAGCGGACAGGGCGAGGGCACTGAAGCTTTCTTT	CASGQGEGTEAFF
few	TRBV14	TRBJ2-1	TRBD2	TGTGCCAGCAGCCAAGTGGGGGGGAGTGAGCAGTTCTTC	CASSQVGGSEQFF
once	TRBV18	TRBJ1-1	.	TGTGCCAGCTCACCACCAGGAAGGGCCAGCGCGGGCGCTTTCTTT	CASSPPGRASAGAFF
.	TRBV6-5	TRBJ1-6	TRBD1	TGTGCCAGCAGTTCCACAAACAGGGGTCGTAATTCACCCCTCCACTTT	CASSSTNRGRNSPLHF
.	TRBV4-1	TRBJ2-1	.	TGCGCCAGCAGCCAAGATCACAAGCAGTTCTTC	CASSQDHKQFF
once	TRBV5-1	TRBJ1-6	.	TGCGCCAGCAGCTTGAATGTCCCGGATAATTCACCCCTCCACTTT	CASSLNVPDNSPLHF
few	TRBV18	TRBJ1-4	.	TGTGCCAGCTCACCACCACTCCTGCGGAATGAAAAACTGTTTTTT	CASSPPLLRNEKLFF
.	TRBV5-6	TRBJ2-7	.	TGTGCCAGCAGCTTGTTCGGAGCTAGCCAAGCCTACGAGCAGTACTTC	CASSLFGASQAYEQYF
.	TRBV7-9	TRBJ2-1	.	TGTGCCAGCAGCTTGATTCGACAGGTAGGGCCAAATGAGCAGTTCTTC	CASSLIRQVGPNEQFF
.	TRBV27	TRBJ1-5	.	TGTGCCAGCAGTTTATGGGGGCTTAATCAGCCCCAGCATTTT	CASSLWGLNQPQHF
few	TRBV12-3/TRBV12-4	TRBJ1-5	TRBD1	TGTGCCAGCAGCCTGACAGGGGGTGAGCCCCAGCATTTT	CASSLTGGEPQHF
.	TRBV18	TRBJ1-1	.	TGTGCCAGCTCACCGCAGGGTTCGGGCACTGAAGCTTTCTTT	CASSPQGSGTEAFF
few	TRBV7-9	TRBJ1-2	.	TGTGCCAGCAGCTTAGCGTACGGAGACAGATACTATGGCTACACCTTC	CASSLAYGDRYYGYTF